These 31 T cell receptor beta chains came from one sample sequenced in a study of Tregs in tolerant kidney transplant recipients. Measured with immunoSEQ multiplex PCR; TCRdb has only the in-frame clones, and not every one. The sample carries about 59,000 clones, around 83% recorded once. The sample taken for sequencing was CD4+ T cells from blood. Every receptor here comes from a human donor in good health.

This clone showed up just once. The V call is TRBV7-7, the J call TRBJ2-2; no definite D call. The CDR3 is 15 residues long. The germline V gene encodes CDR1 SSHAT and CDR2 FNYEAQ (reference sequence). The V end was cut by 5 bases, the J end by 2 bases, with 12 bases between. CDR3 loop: CASSHRTENTGELFF. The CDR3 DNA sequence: TGTGCCAGCAGCCACCGGACCGAAAACACCGGGGAGCTGTTTTTT.

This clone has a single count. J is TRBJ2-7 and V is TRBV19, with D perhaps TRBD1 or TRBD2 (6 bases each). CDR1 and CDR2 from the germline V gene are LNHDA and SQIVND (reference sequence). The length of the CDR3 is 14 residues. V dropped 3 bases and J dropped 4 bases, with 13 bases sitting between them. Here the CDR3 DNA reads TGTGCCAGTAGTATGTCACTAGGGGGGTACGAGCAGTACTTC. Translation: CASSMSLGGYEQYF.

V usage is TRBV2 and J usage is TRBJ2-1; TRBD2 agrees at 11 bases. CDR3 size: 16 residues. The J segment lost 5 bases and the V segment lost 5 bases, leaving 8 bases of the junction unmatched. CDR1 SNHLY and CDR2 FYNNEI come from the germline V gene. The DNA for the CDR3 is TGTGCCAGCAGTATCTTAGCGGGAGGGCCGCACAATGAGCAGTTCTTC. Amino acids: CASSILAGGPHNEQFF.

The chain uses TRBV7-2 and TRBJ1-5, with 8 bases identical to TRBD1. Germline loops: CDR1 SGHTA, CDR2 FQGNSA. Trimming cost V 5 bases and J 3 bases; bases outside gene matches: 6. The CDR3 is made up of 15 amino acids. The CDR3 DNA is TGTGCCAGCAGCCCCCGACAGGGGTCCAATCAGCCCCAGCATTTT. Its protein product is CASSPRQGSNQPQHF. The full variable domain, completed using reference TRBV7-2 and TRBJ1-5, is GAGVSQSPSNKVTEKGKDVELRCDPISGHTALYWYRQSLGQGLEFLIYFQGNSAPDKSGLPSDRFSAERTGGSVSTLTIQRTQQEDSAVYLCASSPRQGSNQPQHFGDGTRLSIL.

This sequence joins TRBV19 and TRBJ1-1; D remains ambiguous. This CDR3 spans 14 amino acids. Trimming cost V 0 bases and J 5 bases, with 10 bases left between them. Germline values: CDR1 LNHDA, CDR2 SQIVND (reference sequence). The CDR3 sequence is CASSIEGWGTEAFF. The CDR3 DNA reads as TGTGCCAGTAGTATAGAGGGTTGGGGTACTGAAGCTTTCTTT. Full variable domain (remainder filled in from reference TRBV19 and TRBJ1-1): DGGITQSPKYLFRKEGQNVTLSCEQNLNHDAMYWYRQDPGQGLRLIYYSQIVNDFQKGDIAEGYSVSREKKESFPLTVTSAQKNPTAFYLCASSIEGWGTEAFFGQGTRLTVV.

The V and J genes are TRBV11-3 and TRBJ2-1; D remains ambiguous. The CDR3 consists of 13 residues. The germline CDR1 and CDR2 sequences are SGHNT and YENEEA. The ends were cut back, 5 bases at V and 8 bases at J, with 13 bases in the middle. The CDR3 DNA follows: TGTGCCAGCAGCCCTCGGTGGGCGGATGAGCAGTTCTTC. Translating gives CASSPRWADEQFF.

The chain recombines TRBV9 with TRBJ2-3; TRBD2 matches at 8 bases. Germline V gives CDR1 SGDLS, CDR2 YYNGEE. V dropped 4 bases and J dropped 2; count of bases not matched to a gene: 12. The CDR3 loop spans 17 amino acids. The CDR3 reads CASSPWVRLASTDTQYF. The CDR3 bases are TGTGCCAGCAGCCCCTGGGTAAGACTAGCGTCCACAGATACGCAGTATTTT. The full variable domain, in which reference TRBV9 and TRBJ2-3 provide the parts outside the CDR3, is DSGVTQTPKHLITATGQRVTLRCSPRSGDLSVYWYQQSLDQGLQFLIQYYNGEERAKGNILERFSAQQFPDLHSELNLSSLELGDSALYFCASSPWVRLASTDTQYFGPGTRLTVL.

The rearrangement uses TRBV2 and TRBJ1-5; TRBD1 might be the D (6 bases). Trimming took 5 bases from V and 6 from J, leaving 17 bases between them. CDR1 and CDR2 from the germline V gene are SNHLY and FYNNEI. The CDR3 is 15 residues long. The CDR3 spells CASSSDPGGSQPQHF. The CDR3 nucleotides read TGTGCCAGCAGTTCAGACCCGGGGGGCAGTCAGCCCCAGCATTTT.

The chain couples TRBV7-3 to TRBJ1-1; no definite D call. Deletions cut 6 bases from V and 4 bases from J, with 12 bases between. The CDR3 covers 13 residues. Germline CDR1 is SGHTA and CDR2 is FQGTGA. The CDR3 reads CASSSNSVTEAFF. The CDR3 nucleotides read TGTGCCAGCAGTTCAAACAGTGTCACTGAAGCTTTCTTT.

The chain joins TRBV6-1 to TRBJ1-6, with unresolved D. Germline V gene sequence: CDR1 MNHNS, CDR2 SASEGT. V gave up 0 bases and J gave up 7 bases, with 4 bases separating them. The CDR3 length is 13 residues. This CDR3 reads CASSEATNSPLHF. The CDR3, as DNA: TGTGCCAGCAGTGAAGCTACGAATTCACCCCTCCACTTT.

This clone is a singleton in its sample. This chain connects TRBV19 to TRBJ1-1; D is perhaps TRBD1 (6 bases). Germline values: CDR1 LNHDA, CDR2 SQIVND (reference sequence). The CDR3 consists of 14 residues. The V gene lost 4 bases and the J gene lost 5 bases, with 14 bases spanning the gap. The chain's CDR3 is CASSKGGVGTEAFF. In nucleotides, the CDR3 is TGTGCCAGTAGTAAGGGGGGCGTAGGGACTGAAGCTTTCTTT.

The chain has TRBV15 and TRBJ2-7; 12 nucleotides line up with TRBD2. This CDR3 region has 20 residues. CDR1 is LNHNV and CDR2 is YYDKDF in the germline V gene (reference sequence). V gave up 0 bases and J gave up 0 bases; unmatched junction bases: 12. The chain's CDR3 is CATSRDLLLAGGPSSYEQYF. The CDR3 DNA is TGTGCCACCAGCAGAGATCTTCTACTAGCGGGGGGACCGAGCTCCTACGAGCAGTACTTC.

The CDR3 DNA sequence: TGTGCCAGCAGCTCCCGACAGGGGGGCAATGAAAAACTGTTTTTT. Amino acid sequence: CASSSRQGGNEKLFF. The chain has TRBV5-4 and TRBJ1-4; 9 bases line up with TRBD1. The junction had 5 bases not matched to a gene; V was cut back by 3 bases and J by 5 bases. CDR1 and CDR2 from the germline V gene are SGHNT and YYREEE (reference sequence). The CDR3 extends over 15 amino acids. Based on the CDR3 plus reference TRBV5-4 and TRBJ1-4, the full variable domain is ETGVTQSPTHLIKTRGQQVTLRCSSQSGHNTVSWYQQALGQGPQFIFQYYREEENGRGNFPPRFSGLQFPNYSSELNVNALELDDSALYLCASSSRQGGNEKLFFGSGTQLSVL.

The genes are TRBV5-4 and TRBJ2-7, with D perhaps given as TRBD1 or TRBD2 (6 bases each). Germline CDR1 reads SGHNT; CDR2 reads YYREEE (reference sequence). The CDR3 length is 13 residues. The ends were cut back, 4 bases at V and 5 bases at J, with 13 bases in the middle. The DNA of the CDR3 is TGTGCCAGCAGCCTGGAGAGGGGGGACGAGCAGTACTTC. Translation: CASSLERGDEQYF. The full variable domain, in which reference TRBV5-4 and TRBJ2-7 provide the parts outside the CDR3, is ETGVTQSPTHLIKTRGQQVTLRCSSQSGHNTVSWYQQALGQGPQFIFQYYREEENGRGNFPPRFSGLQFPNYSSELNVNALELDDSALYLCASSLERGDEQYFGPGTRLTVT.

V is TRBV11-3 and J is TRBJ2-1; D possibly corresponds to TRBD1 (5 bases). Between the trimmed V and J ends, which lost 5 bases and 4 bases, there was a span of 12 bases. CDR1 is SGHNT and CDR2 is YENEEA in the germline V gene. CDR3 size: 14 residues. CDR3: CASSPPRVYNEQFF. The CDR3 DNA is TGTGCCAGCAGCCCACCCAGGGTTTACAATGAGCAGTTCTTC.

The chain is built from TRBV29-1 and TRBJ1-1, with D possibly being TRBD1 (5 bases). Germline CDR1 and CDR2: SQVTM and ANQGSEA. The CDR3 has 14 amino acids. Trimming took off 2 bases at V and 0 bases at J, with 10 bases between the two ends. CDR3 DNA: TGCAGCGTTGAATCCTGGGGCCTGAACACTGAAGCTTTCTTT. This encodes CSVESWGLNTEAFF.

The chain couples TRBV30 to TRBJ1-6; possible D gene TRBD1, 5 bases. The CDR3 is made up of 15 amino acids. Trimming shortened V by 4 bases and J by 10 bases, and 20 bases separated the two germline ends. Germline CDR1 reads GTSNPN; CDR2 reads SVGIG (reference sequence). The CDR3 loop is CAWTLPLPGTSPLHF. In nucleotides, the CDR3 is TGTGCCTGGACCTTACCTCTCCCAGGGACCTCACCCCTCCACTTT.

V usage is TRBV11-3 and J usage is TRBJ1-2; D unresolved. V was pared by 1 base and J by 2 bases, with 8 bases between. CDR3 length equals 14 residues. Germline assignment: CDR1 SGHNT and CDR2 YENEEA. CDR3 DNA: TGTGCCAGCAGCTTAGTACCGCGGAACTATGGCTACACCTTC. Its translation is CASSLVPRNYGYTF.

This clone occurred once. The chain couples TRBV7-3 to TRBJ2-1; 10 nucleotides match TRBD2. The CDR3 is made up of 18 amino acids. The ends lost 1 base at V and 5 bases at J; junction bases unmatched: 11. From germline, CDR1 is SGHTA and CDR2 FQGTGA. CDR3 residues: CASSLKVPAGGPHNEQFF. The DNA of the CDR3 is TGTGCCAGCAGCTTAAAGGTTCCAGCGGGGGGGCCCCACAATGAGCAGTTCTTC.

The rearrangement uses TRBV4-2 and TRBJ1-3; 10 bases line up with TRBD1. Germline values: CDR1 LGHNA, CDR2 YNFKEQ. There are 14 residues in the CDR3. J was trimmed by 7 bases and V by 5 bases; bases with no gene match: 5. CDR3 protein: CASSSTGGRNTIYF. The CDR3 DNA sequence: TGTGCCAGCAGCTCGACAGGGGGCAGGAACACCATATATTTT.

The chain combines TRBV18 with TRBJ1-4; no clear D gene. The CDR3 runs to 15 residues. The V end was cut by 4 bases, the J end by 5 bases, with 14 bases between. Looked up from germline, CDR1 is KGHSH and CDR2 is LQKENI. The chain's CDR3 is CASSLGRTENEKLFF. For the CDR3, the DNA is TGTGCCAGCTCACTAGGACGGACCGAAAATGAAAAACTGTTTTTT.

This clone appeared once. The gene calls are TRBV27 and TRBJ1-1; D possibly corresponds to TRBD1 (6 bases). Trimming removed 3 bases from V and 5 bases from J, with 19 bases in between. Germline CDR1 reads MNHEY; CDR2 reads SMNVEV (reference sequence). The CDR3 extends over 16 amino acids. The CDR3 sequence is CASSFRGAEDETEAFF. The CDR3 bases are TGTGCCAGCAGTTTTCGGGGGGCTGAGGATGAGACTGAAGCTTTCTTT.

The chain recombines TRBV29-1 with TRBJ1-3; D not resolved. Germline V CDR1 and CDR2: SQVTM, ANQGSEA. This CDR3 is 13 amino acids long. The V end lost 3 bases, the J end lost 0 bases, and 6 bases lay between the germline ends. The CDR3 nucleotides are TGCAGCGTTGAGAATGCCTCTGGAAACACCATATATTTT. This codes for CSVENASGNTIYF.

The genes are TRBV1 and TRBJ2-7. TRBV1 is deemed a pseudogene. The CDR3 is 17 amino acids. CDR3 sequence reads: CTSSHLPGLRTGYEQYF. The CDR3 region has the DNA TGCACCAGCAGCCATCTGCCGGGGCTTAGGACCGGGTACGAGCAGTACTTC.

CDR3 region: CSVAKISPGTGITEAFF. As DNA, the CDR3 is TGCAGCGTTGCGAAAATATCCCCCGGGACAGGGATCACTGAAGCTTTCTTT. The chain carries TRBV29-1 and TRBJ1-1; 9 nucleotides match TRBD1. The V gene end was trimmed by 4 bases and the J gene end by 4 bases; junction bases not matched to a gene: 16. CDR3 length: 17 amino acids. Germline V gene sequence: CDR1 SQVTM, CDR2 ANQGSEA.

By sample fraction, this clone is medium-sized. The CDR3 reads CASSWQLYYGYTF. The CDR3 nucleotides are TGTGCCAGCAGTTGGCAGCTTTACTATGGCTACACCTTC. V usage is TRBV6-5 and J usage is TRBJ1-2; D is ambiguous. Deletions cut 4 bases from V and 3 bases from J, with 9 bases between. The CDR3 totals 13 residues. The germline gives CDR1 MNHEY, CDR2 SVGAGI.

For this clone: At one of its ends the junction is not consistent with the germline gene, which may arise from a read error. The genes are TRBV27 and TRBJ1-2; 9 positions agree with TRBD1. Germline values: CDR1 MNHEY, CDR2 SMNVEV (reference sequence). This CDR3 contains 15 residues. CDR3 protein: CASGLTGTGSYGYTF. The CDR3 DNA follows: TGTGCCAGCGGTTTAACTGGGACAGGGTCCTATGGCTACACCTTC.

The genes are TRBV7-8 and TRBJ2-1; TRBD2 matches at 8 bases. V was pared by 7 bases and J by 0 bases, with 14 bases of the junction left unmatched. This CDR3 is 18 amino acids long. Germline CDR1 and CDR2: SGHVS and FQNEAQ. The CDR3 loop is CASTRLSPGGVSYNEQFF. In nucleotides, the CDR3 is TGTGCCAGCACCCGATTGTCCCCGGGAGGGGTCTCCTACAATGAGCAGTTCTTC.

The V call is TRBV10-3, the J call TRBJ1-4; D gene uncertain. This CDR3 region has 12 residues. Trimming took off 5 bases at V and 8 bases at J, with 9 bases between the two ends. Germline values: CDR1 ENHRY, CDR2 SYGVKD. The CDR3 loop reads CAISRSGEKLFF. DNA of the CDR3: TGTGCCATCAGTCGTTCCGGAGAAAAACTGTTTTTT.

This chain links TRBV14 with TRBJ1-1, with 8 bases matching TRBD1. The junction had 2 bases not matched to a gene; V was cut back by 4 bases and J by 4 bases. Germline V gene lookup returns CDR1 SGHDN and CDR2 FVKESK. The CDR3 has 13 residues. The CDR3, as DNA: TGTGCCAGCAGCCGGACAGGGCTCACTGAAGCTTTCTTT. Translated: CASSRTGLTEAFF.

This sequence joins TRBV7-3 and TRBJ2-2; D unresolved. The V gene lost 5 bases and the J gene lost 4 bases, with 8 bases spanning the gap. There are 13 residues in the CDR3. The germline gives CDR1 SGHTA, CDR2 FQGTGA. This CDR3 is CASSPSSTGELFF. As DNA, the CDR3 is TGTGCCAGCAGCCCGTCCTCCACCGGGGAGCTGTTTTTT.